One TCR beta chain is described in this entry. Its antigen is unknown. No base qualities exist here, and no much larger clone lies one base off it. Libraries came from the immunoSEQ multiplex PCR assay. On the study's bioinformatics: A statistical classification framework was developed to diagnose cytomegalovirus status using the catalog of TCR beta chain sequences. TCRdb obtained this table from immuneACCESS and retained in-frame rearrangements with V and J assigned. These tables miss some clones; where compared with another copy, unresolved V genes account for less than half of the shortfall, and the remainder is unexplained. V and J calls and clone size follow that table, whereas D and trimming were derived from the DNA. This sample comprises more than 300,000 clones, about nine tenths of them detected only once. Roughly 0.75% of the sample goes to the ten largest clones. This record comes from a study of cytomegalovirus exposure and HLA in healthy donors (dated by TCRdb to about 2017). Looking at the study overall: According to a later analysis, the roughly 120 validation repertoires were produced on the same platform as the roughly 700 repertoires of the first cohort. The aim of the study was to test whether cataloging public T cell receptors could identify signatures of past pathogen exposure. Along with the roughly 700-subject first cohort, a separate validation cohort of 120 different subjects was used. The study combined high-throughput TCR immunosequencing, statistical association of individual TCRs with disease status, and machine learning to predict cytomegalovirus infection status. Summary of the overall study and its limitations: In vitro tests confirmed that a few of the cytomegalovirus-associated TCR beta chains recognize cytomegalovirus antigens. The study gave a list of about 170 TCR beta chains associated with cytomegalovirus. A later analysis had no HLA typing for the validation cohort, so co-occurrence there was scored across all 130 or so repertoires. Across donors, most TCR sequences were observed very rarely, whereas some public TCRs were present in many individuals. In both the original and validation cohorts, the classifier was reported to diagnose cytomegalovirus status with high specificity and sensitivity. It was suggested by the authors that the approach could potentially be generalized to other disease states and immunological phenotypes. In a later analysis, TCRs clustered in the first cohort were found to also tend to co-occur in the roughly 130 validation repertoires, with roughly 93% of cluster scores above 0.

The donors were included in the validation cohort of 120 subjects, a group kept apart from the roughly 670-subject first cohort. Trimming removed 2 bases from V and 2 bases from J; the gene matches leave 14 bases unexplained. From its cysteine to its phenylalanine, the CDR3 spans 19 amino acids. Only the CDR3 DNA is retained, 57 bases long and in frame from the first base. Based on the germline V gene, the CDR1 and CDR2 sequences are SNHLY and FYNNEI. This sequence uses TRBV2 and TRBJ2-7; 11 bases in between match TRBD2. The sequencing sample was made of PBMCs. The sequence was obtained from a woman aged 18-30 years in good health and CMV-seronegative. This receptor has the CDR3 CASSERSGGAVLIAYEQYF. DNA sequence: TGTGCCAGCAGTGAACGTAGCGGGGGGGCAGTGTTAATAGCCTACGAGCAGTACTTC.